This is a list of T cell receptor beta chains from one sample in a study of blood T cell repertoires in COVID-19. Assay used: immunoSEQ multiplex PCR; TCRdb lists only in-frame clones, some missing. The sample consists of about 250,000 clones, about 82% of them appearing once. Sequenced: peripheral blood. All receptors derive from a man in his fifties with COVID-19, enrolled during active disease. The CDR3 runs from the conserved cysteine through the conserved F or W. Each record gives: D gene, clone size, V gene, J gene, CDR3 protein, CDR3 DNA. The D gene is left open where the match is weak. Only part of the rows carry a size: once, few, many, or a class if the clone is expanded.

.,.,TRBV11-2,TRBJ2-2,CASSLGIFGTGELFF,TGTGCCAGCAGCTTAGGAATCTTCGGCACCGGGGAGCTGTTTTTT
.,.,TRBV4-2,TRBJ2-3,CASSQFRDSRTDTQYF,TGTGCCAGCAGCCAATTCCGGGACTCTCGCACAGATACGCAGTATTTT
TRBD1,once,TRBV6-6,TRBJ2-4,CASSSRDRGSMNIQYF,TGTGCCAGCAGTTCCCGAGACAGGGGGAGTATGAACATTCAGTACTTC
TRBD2,.,TRBV5-1,TRBJ2-5,CASSLGILAGIQETQYF,TGCGCCAGCAGCTTGGGGATACTAGCGGGGATTCAAGAGACCCAGTACTTC
TRBD1,.,TRBV11-2,TRBJ2-1,CASSFGTGSYNEQFF,TGTGCCAGCAGCTTTGGGACAGGGTCCTACAATGAGCAGTTCTTC
.,.,TRBV9,TRBJ2-2,CASSVTPAGLDTGELFF,TGTGCCAGCAGCGTAACCCCCGCCGGGTTGGACACCGGGGAGCTGTTTTTT
TRBD1,.,TRBV13,TRBJ1-1,CASSLARRQGRYTEAFF,TGTGCCAGCAGCTTAGCCCGCAGACAGGGGAGGTACACTGAAGCTTTCTTT
.,few,TRBV6-6,TRBJ1-6,CASKPGGGNSPLHF,TGTGCCAGCAAACCGGGCGGAGGAAATTCACCCCTCCACTTT
.,.,TRBV3-1/TRBV3-2,TRBJ1-1,CASSQDMRTEAFF,TGTGCCAGCAGCCAAGATATGCGCACTGAAGCTTTCTTT
.,.,TRBV4-2,TRBJ2-4,CASSQDQGNHKNIQYF,TGTGCCAGCAGCCAAGATCAGGGCAATCACAAAAACATTCAGTACTTC
TRBD1,few,TRBV2,TRBJ1-5,CATTETQGANSNQPQHF,TGTGCCACTACGGAGACGCAGGGGGCTAATAGCAATCAGCCCCAGCATTTT
.,.,TRBV19,TRBJ1-1,CASSPGDWTEAFF,TGTGCCAGTAGTCCAGGGGATTGGACTGAAGCTTTCTTT
.,.,TRBV4-1,TRBJ2-1,CASSLRDQSSYNEQFF,TGCGCCAGCAGCCTGCGGGACCAATCCTCCTACAATGAGCAGTTCTTC
.,.,TRBV18,TRBJ2-7,CASSPSDSAYEQYF,TGTGCCAGCTCACCATCGGACAGTGCCTACGAGCAGTACTTC
.,.,TRBV6-1,TRBJ2-4,CASSKTGEVKNIQYF,TGTGCCAGCAGCAAAACAGGGGAGGTCAAAAACATTCAGTACTTC
TRBD1,.,TRBV5-8,TRBJ1-6,CASSFRGNGSPLHF,TGTGCCAGCAGCTTCAGGGGGAATGGTTCACCCCTCCACTTT
TRBD1,.,TRBV18,TRBJ2-6,CASSPIRGGLFPNSGANVLTF,TGTGCCAGCTCACCGATTAGAGGGGGCCTATTCCCCAACTCTGGGGCCAACGTCCTGACTTTC
.,.,TRBV30,TRBJ2-5,CAWSVGRNRQETQYF,TGTGCCTGGAGTGTAGGGCGGAACAGGCAAGAGACCCAGTACTTC
TRBD1,.,TRBV4-1,TRBJ1-4,CASSQGQGSNEKLFF,TGCGCCAGCAGCCAAGGACAGGGGAGTAATGAAAAACTGTTTTTT
.,.,TRBV10-2,TRBJ1-2,CASTPPGQSGGYTF,TGCGCCAGCACTCCCCCCGGACAGTCTGGTGGCTACACCTTC
.,once,TRBV13,TRBJ2-4,CASNKRGGNIQYF,TGTGCCAGCAACAAACGTGGCGGAAACATTCAGTACTTC
.,.,TRBV6-5,TRBJ1-5,CASCQGFNQPQHF,TGTGCCAGCTGCCAGGGATTCAATCAGCCCCAGCATTTT
TRBD1,once,TRBV5-4,TRBJ2-4,CASRDRGREAKNIQYF,TGTGCCAGCCGGGACAGGGGAAGGGAAGCCAAAAACATTCAGTACTTC
.,.,TRBV7-9,TRBJ1-2,CASSFVEDGYTF,TGTGCCAGCAGCTTCGTGGAGGATGGCTACACCTTC
TRBD1,.,TRBV7-2,TRBJ1-2,CASSFPRDRDLLGYTF,TGTGCCAGCAGCTTTCCTCGGGACAGGGACCTACTTGGCTACACCTTC
.,.,TRBV5-5,TRBJ1-1,CASSRDMNTEAFF,TGTGCCAGCAGTCGCGACATGAACACTGAAGCTTTCTTT
TRBD2,.,TRBV19,TRBJ2-3,CASSSHLAGSTDTQYF,TGTGCCAGTAGCTCCCACCTAGCGGGCAGCACAGATACGCAGTATTTT
TRBD2,.,TRBV6-2/TRBV6-3,TRBJ2-1,CASSYFLTSGNEQFF,TGTGCCAGCAGTTACTTTTTAACTAGCGGCAATGAGCAGTTCTTC
TRBD1,few,TRBV23-1,TRBJ1-2,CASSQSPDKSPHPGQGRRGYTF,TGCGCCAGCAGTCAATCCCCCGATAAATCTCCACACCCGGGACAGGGGCGTAGGGGCTACACCTTC